This passage covers 9 T cell receptor beta chains from one sample sequenced in a study of T cell repertoires in aging, cancer and after chemotherapy. Amplification of TCR beta used genomic DNA extracted from peripheral blood. TRB rearrangements spanning V, D and J were amplified using mixed TRB-A/B primers. TCRdb processed the multiplex PCR reads anew with MiXCR; each CDR3 protein has one entry. The sample has several thousand distinct CDR3 sequences; 64% are singletons. The sequenced material came from blood. Receptors were obtained from a human donor with a solid tumor.

This chain uses TRBV6-1 with TRBJ1-2; D unclear. The CDR3 runs 12 residues. Trimming cost V 6 bases and J 2 bases, with 7 bases left between them. Looked up from germline, CDR1 is MNHNS and CDR2 is SASEGT. CDR3: CASSESNYGYTF. The CDR3 DNA reads as TGTGCCAGCAGCGAGAGCAACTATGGCTACACCTTC.

The rearrangement joins TRBV7-2 to TRBJ2-2, with a tentative D call TRBD2 (6 bases). This CDR3 region has 14 residues. V lost 5 bases to trimming and J lost 8 bases, with 15 bases between them. Per germline, CDR1 SGHTA and CDR2 FQGNSA. The CDR3 coding sequence is TGTGCCAGCAGCCCGGGACTTACCGGGGGGGAGCTGTTTTTT. Its translation is CASSPGLTGGELFF.

J is TRBJ2-2 and V is TRBV19, with TRBD2 matching over 9 bases. The V gene end was trimmed by 5 bases and the J gene end by 6 bases; junction bases not matched to a gene: 7. CDR3 length equals 15 residues. In germline, CDR1 is LNHDA, CDR2 SQIVND (reference sequence). The CDR3 is CASSSPSGKSGELFF. The CDR3 DNA reads TGTGCCAGTAGTTCCCCTAGCGGGAAATCCGGGGAGCTGTTTTTT.

The rearrangement links TRBV27 to TRBJ1-5; D is perhaps TRBD1 (5 bases). Per the germline V gene, CDR1 is MNHEY and CDR2 is SMNVEV (reference sequence). The V end was cut by 5 bases, the J end by 6 bases, with 29 bases between. The CDR3 has 19 amino acids. The CDR3 spells CASSPTGGGLPYPSQPQHF. CDR3 nucleotide sequence: TGTGCCAGCAGTCCCACAGGAGGCGGCCTGCCTTACCCCAGTCAGCCCCAGCATTTT.

The CDR3 is CASSIRGEQGVEQYF. In nucleotides, the CDR3 is TGTGCCAGTAGTATAAGGGGTGAACAGGGGGTCGAGCAGTACTTC. The rearrangement joins TRBV19 to TRBJ2-7, with TRBD1 identical over 8 bases. The V gene end was trimmed by 2 bases and the J gene end by 6 bases; junction bases not matched to a gene: 9. CDR1 LNHDA and CDR2 SQIVND come from the germline V gene (reference sequence). The CDR3 covers 15 residues.

J is TRBJ1-2 and V is TRBV20-1; D gene unclear. With 0 bases removed from V and 6 bases from J, the gap between germline ends came to 11 bases. Germline lookup yields CDR1 DFQATT and CDR2 SNEGSKA (reference sequence). The CDR3 extends over 13 amino acids. CDR3 residues: CSARDPRRDGYTF. The CDR3 nucleotides read TGCAGTGCTAGAGACCCACGGCGGGATGGCTACACCTTC.

This clonotype was seen just once. V usage is TRBV6-5 and J usage is TRBJ1-6; possibly TRBD1 for D (6 bases). The CDR3 sequence is 15 residues long. Trimming shortened V by 0 bases and J by 7 bases, and 10 bases separated the two germline ends. Germline V gives CDR1 MNHEY, CDR2 SVGAGI. CDR3 nucleotide sequence: TGTGCCAGCAGTTACTCAGCCGGACAGAATTCACCCCTCCACTTT. It translates to CASSYSAGQNSPLHF.

Only a few counts were recorded for this clonotype. The chain carries TRBV19 and TRBJ1-1; 8 bases are a match to TRBD1. Trimming at V came to 6 bases and at J to 3 bases, leaving 3 bases not matched to a gene. The CDR3 runs 13 residues. From germline, CDR1 is LNHDA and CDR2 SQIVND (reference sequence). DNA for the CDR3: TGTGCCAGTAGCACGGACAGGGACACTGAAGCTTTCTTT. Its translation: CASSTDRDTEAFF.

This sequence joins TRBV7-3 and TRBJ2-3; D may be TRBD1 or TRBD2 (7 bases each). Germline V gene sequence: CDR1 SGHTA, CDR2 FQGTGA. This CDR3 is 12 amino acids long. Trimming removed 5 bases from V and 9 bases from J, with 12 bases in between. In DNA form, the CDR3 reads TGTGCCAGCAGCGTGCAGGGGGGGACGCAGTATTTT. Translating gives CASSVQGGTQYF. Full variable domain (missing parts from reference TRBV7-3 and TRBJ2-3): GAGVSQTPSNKVTEKGKYVELRCDPISGHTALYWYRQSLGQGPEFLIYFQGTGAADDSGLPNDRFFAVRPEGSVSTLKIQRTERGDSAVYLCASSVQGGTQYFGPGTRLTVL.